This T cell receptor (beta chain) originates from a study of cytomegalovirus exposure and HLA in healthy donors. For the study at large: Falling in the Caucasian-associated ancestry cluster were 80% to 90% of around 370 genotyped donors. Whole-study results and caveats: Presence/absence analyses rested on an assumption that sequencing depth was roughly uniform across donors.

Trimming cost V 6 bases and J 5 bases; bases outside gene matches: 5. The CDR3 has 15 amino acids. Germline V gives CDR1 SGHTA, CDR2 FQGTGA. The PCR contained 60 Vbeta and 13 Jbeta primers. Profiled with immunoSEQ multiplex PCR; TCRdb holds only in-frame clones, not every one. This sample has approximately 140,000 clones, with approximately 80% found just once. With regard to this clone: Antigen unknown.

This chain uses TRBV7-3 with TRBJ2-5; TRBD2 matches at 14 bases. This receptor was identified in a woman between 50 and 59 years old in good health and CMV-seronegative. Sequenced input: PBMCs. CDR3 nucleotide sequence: TGTGCCAGCAGACCCGGACTAGCGGGGGGTGAGACCCAGTACTTC. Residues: CASRPGLAGGETQYF.